What follows is one T cell receptor (beta chain) and its context. Its antigen remains unidentified. Base qualities are not at hand, and no much larger clone is one base apart. This record comes from a study of blood T cell repertoires in COVID-19 (dated by TCRdb to 2020 to 2022). Regarding the complete study: Collaborator samples came from the United States, Italy and Spain and covered acute and convalescent phases of COVID-19. The prospective study material was composed of cDNA or gDNA derived from T cells, B-cell-depleted T cells, or PBMCs. Subjects who had been exposed to COVID-19, were actively infected with it, or had recovered from it provided the deeply sampled blood TCRbeta repertoires that made up the dataset. The repertoires were released in a freely available public database intended as a resource for research on the immune response to SARS-CoV-2. The samples were drawn from the first 160 participants of the ongoing ImmuneRACE study and from 1,254 subjects provided by 6 global collaborators. Sample metadata almost always included a de-identified subject ID, COVID-19 status, age in years and sex. Where HLA class I and class II types were available, the types were taken from metadata supplied by the sample provider, not from assay-based typing.

The immunoSEQ Assay, a bias-controlled multiplex PCR, was used to amplify TCRbeta CDR3 regions from genomic DNA. From the authors' description of their analysis: The number of nucleated cells in each sample was estimated by amplification of reference gene primers within the assay. Sequence reads were collapsed and filtered to measure the absolute abundance of every unique TCRbeta CDR3 rearrangement. For each sample, productive Simpson clonality was calculated as the square root of Simpson's diversity index over productive rearrangements. TCRdb limited this immuneACCESS table to in-frame rearrangements with V and J called. A share of clones is missing; checked studies link under half to unresolved V genes, and the rest is unexplained. V, J and clone size derive from that table, while D and trimming were established from the DNA sequence. The sample includes 110,000 or so clones, with about 90% observed a single time. The top ten clonotypes cover 4.6% of the sample.

Each collaborating institution followed its own protocols to collect whole blood in K2EDTA tubes. For TCRbeta analysis, collaborator samples were shipped as frozen whole blood, as isolated PBMCs, or as DNA extracted from either sample type. Via the germline V gene, CDR1 is KGHSH and CDR2 LQKENI. V drops 6 bases and J drops 7 bases, leaving 10 bases in between. Measured from the cysteine to the phenylalanine, the CDR3 is 12 residues long. The kept DNA is CDR3 alone, 36 bases in frame from the first base. The study at large found these results: The quantity of clinical and demographic metadata differed by source and by participant and was supplied without curation.

This clonotype was sampled from a woman in her forties or fifties with acute or convalescent COVID-19. The sample consisted of peripheral blood. The chain is assembled from TRBV18 and TRBJ2-1, and possibly TRBD2, on 5 matching bases. The nucleotides read TGTGCCAGCTCGGAGGCGGCGAATGAGCAGTTCTTC. This translates into CASSEAANEQFF.